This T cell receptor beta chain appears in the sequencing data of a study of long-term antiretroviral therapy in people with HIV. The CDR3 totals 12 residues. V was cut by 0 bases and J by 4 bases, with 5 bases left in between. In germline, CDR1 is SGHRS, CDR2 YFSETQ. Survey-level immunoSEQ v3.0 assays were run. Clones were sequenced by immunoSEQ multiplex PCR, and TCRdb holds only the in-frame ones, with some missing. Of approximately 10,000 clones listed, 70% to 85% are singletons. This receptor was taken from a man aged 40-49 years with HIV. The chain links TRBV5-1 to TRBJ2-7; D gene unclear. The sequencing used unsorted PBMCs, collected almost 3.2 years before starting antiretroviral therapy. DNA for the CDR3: TGCGCCAGCAGCTTGGAAGGATACGAGCAGTACTTC. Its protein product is CASSLEGYEQYF.